There are a few counts of the clone carrying this T cell receptor beta chain. Its antigen is currently unknown. These data come from a study of blood T cells in healthy people across ages. This CDR3 contains 17 residues. CDR1 LNHDA and CDR2 SQIVND come from the germline V gene (reference sequence). The V and J ends lost 2 bases and 0 bases respectively, with 15 bases between them. Overall study findings and caveats: Aged donors had fewer naive CD4+ cells and lower diversity than long-lived donors. When one million T cells were used, diversity estimates were thought to be underestimates. In older individuals, TCR beta diversity per million T cells was lower, falling roughly linearly with age.

A J-beta primer mix and a sample-barcoded 5' primer were used in a second PCR of about 7 to 12 cycles. TCRdb re-derived calls from the 5' RACE reads in MiXCR, one entry per CDR3 protein. This sample yields around 700,000 distinct CDR3 sequences, of which about 25% are seen a single time; more than 7.5% belongs to the top ten. The data also belong to a second study, concerning T cells of mothers and their children.

The sequence was collected from a boy under 18 in good health. Sequencing used blood. The chain uses TRBV19 and TRBJ2-3, with D possibly being TRBD1 (5 bases). CDR3 residues: CASSIRGYFASTDTQYF. Here the CDR3 DNA reads TGTGCCAGTAGTATAAGGGGATATTTTGCTAGCACAGATACGCAGTATTTT. Full variable domain (rest looked up from reference TRBV19 and TRBJ2-3): DGGITQSPKYLFRKEGQNVTLSCEQNLNHDAMYWYRQDPGQGLRLIYYSQIVNDFQKGDIAEGYSVSREKKESFPLTVTSAQKNPTAFYLCASSIRGYFASTDTQYFGPGTRLTVL.